This T cell receptor beta chain came from a study of read filtering for tumor transcriptome and immune sequencing. The wider study: DNase treatment preceded whole-transcriptome library preparation.

Looked up from germline, CDR1 is LNHDA and CDR2 is SQIVND (reference sequence). Deletions cut 8 bases from V and 1 base from J, with 11 bases between. The CDR3 is 14 amino acids. This library used roughly 400 ng RNA and molecular barcoded adaptors spanning alpha/delta and beta/gamma chains. TCRdb ran MiXCR on the reads and lists one entry per CDR3 protein. Here the sample spans some 41,000 distinct CDR3 sequences, around 15% being singletons. This clonotype was observed at least ten times. The TCR originated in a donor at least 40 years old with multiple myeloma. The V and J genes are TRBV19 and TRBJ2-2, with a tentative D call TRBD1 (7 bases). The sequenced material came from a population of CD138-negative cells sorted from bone marrow. The CDR3 reads CASGQGGNTGELFF. CDR3 bases: TGTGCCAGTGGTCAGGGGGGGAACACCGGGGAGCTGTTTTTT.